This T cell receptor (beta chain) was sequenced during a study of preoperative IRX-2 immunotherapy in early breast cancer. The CDR3 spans 14 residues. V shed 6 bases, J shed 4 bases, and the junction held 5 bases outside the gene matches. Germline V gives CDR1 SGHNT, CDR2 YENEEA. Treatment denoted: preoperative locoregional IRX-2 cytokine immunotherapy. This phase Ib study tested locoregional IRX-2 cytokine immunotherapy given before surgery. Assay used: immunoSEQ multiplex PCR; TCRdb lists only in-frame clones, some missing. The table lists about 33,000 clones, roughly 91% of them singletons. Sequenced here: tumor tissue, sampled after IRX-2 immunotherapy. The clonotype was recovered from a human donor with breast cancer. The V and J genes are TRBV11-3 and TRBJ1-1, with 10 bases that match TRBD1. CDR3 sequence (DNA): TGTGCCAGCAGGGGACAGGGGAAGGGCACTGAAGCTTTCTTT. Encoded protein: CASRGQGKGTEAFF.